The clone carrying this T cell receptor (beta chain) has just one count. The record originates from a study of blood T cell repertoires in COVID-19. One Seattle source followed patients from active infection through their disease course. Methods used by the authors: Estimated nucleated cell counts came from reference gene primer amplification. Sequenced by immunoSEQ multiplex PCR; TCRdb stores in-frame clones only, minus some. V, J and clone size are taken as reported in that table, and D and trimming were inferred from the DNA itself. The sample lists about 69,000 clones, 84% occurring once. This TCR was recovered from a man aged 45-60 years with COVID-19, enrolled during active disease. Sequenced: peripheral blood.

The CDR3 coding sequence is TGTGCCAGCAGCGAATCGACAGGTTATGGCTACACCTTC. Amino acid sequence: CASSESTGYGYTF. This chain links TRBV7-9 with TRBJ1-2, with a possible D match to TRBD1 (6 bases). The CDR3 is made up of 13 amino acids. Trimming took off 5 bases at V and 5 bases at J, with 12 bases between the two ends. Germline assignment: CDR1 SEHNR and CDR2 FQNEAQ (reference sequence).